The T cell receptor beta chain described here comes from a study of human T cells and chemical hapten exposure. In the library, unique molecular identifiers were attached to individual cDNA molecules. MiXCR, run by TCRdb on the RACE reads, gives a single entry per CDR3 protein. The sample lists roughly 120,000 distinct CDR3 sequences, around an eighth occurring once. There are many counts of this clonotype. Its specificity is not known. Stated time point: pre-sensitization, week 0. Treatment defined: therapeutic diphenylcyclopropenone sensitization with weekly scalp DPC. Unfractionated whole blood served as the source for total RNA extraction. Trimming removed 1 base at V and 5 bases at J, with 12 bases between. This CDR3 is built from 15 residues. Study-wide results and limits: DPC sensitization produced no change in TCRs with frequency above 1 in 1000. The formation of large CDR3 similarity clusters by expanded TCRs significantly exceeded that of controls.

This sequence originates from a woman aged 18-29 years with alopecia areata. Some clones in this sample may be carry-over from other donors' samples. This sample comprised whole blood, obtained in connection with sensitization to the hapten diphenylcyclopropenone (DPC). The chain couples TRBV12-3 or TRBV12-4 to TRBJ1-5, with D possibly being TRBD1 (5 bases). The CDR3 reads CASSLVAGLHQPQHF. The CDR3 DNA reads TGTGCCAGCAGTTTAGTAGCAGGGCTCCATCAGCCCCAGCATTTT.